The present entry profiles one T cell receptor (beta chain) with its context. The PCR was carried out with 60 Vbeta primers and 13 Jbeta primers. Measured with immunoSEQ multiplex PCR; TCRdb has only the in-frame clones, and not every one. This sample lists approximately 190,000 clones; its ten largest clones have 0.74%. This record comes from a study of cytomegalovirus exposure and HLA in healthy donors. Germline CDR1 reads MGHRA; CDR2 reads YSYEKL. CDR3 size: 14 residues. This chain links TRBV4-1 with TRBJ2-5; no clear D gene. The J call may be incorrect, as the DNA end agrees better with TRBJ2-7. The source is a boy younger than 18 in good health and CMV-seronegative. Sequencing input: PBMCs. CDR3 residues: CASRYRVTDDEQYF. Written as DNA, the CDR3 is TGCGCCAGCAGGTACCGGGTGACCGACGACGAGCAGTACTTC.